This T cell receptor beta chain was sequenced for a study of T-cell memory formation after mild COVID-19. Study information: TCR clustering was largely donor specific. Study-wide results and caveats: For second-wave clones that peaked at day 37, SARS-CoV-2 specificity went unverified. The study found contracting CD4+ clones mainly in CM and EM and contracting CD8+ clones in EMRA.

This clonotype was seen only a few times. Its antigen is not identified. Sample barcodes and UMIs were carried by the TCR alpha and TCR beta cDNA libraries that 5'RACE generated with constant-segment primers. A single record per CDR3 protein comes from TCRdb applying MiXCR to the 5' RACE reads. The table records approximately 260,000 distinct CDR3 sequences, 16% of them present only once. Germline assignment: CDR1 SGHTA and CDR2 FQGNSA. The V end lost 1 base, the J end lost 5 bases, and 10 bases lay between the germline ends. This CDR3 is 14 amino acids long. This TCR was recovered from a man younger than 30 who had mild COVID-19 (a few samples of this study predate the infection). Cell type and time point are not known. The rearrangement links TRBV7-2 to TRBJ2-3; D is uncertain. Material: PBMCs or a T cell subset sorted from them (not recorded which). CDR3 residues: CASSLGNSLDTQYF. CDR3 DNA: TGTGCCAGCAGCTTAGGGAACAGTTTAGATACGCAGTATTTT.